This TCR beta chain was captured by sequencing in a study of T-cell reconstitution after alpha-beta-depleted transplantation in children. The library targeted TCRbeta and was prepared with unique molecular identifiers. TCRdb re-analysed the PCR reads in MiXCR, keeping a single row per CDR3 protein. The sample has hundreds of thousands of distinct CDR3 sequences; 10% to 15% are singletons. The material was PBMCs, mostly from graft donor cells, obtained 360 days after TCRalphabeta/CD19-depleted stem cell transplant. The receptor was derived from a male patient aged 10-17 years who had a stem cell transplant for acute myeloid leukemia, so the T cells may come from the graft donor.

The CDR3, as DNA: TGCAGTGCTAGGACTAGCGGGAGGGTATACAATGAGCAGTTCTTC. The encoded protein is CSARTSGRVYNEQFF. This chain connects TRBV20-1 to TRBJ2-1, with 14 bases that match TRBD2. Germline trimming cut 3 bases from V and 4 bases from J; bases unmatched to any gene: 2. There are 15 residues in the CDR3. Germline loops: CDR1 DFQATT, CDR2 SNEGSKA (reference sequence).